The entry that follows covers one TCR beta chain sequence. The antigen is unknown. Trimming removed 5 bases from V and 6 bases from J; junction bases left unmatched: 5. The CDR3 has 14 residues. Germline assignment: CDR1 MNHEY and CDR2 SMNVEV (reference sequence). The sample belongs to a study of cytomegalovirus exposure and HLA in healthy donors. PCR involved 60 Vbeta and 13 Jbeta primers. Profiling relied on immunoSEQ multiplex PCR, and the TCRdb table lists in-frame clones only, not all of them. This table holds around 170,000 clones, around four fifths found once. Study findings and constraints: CMV serostatus was the sole immune exposure information available. Most of the CMV-associated TCR beta chains (in a later analysis) appeared to be HLA-restricted. The classifier was said to identify cytomegalovirus status with high specificity and sensitivity. At a 0.05 false discovery rate, a later analysis found some 18,000 TCR beta sequences to be associated with HLA alleles.

The clonotype comes from a man in his late teens or twenties in good health and CMV-seronegative. Sample: PBMCs. The chain employs TRBV27 and TRBJ2-2; 8 nucleotides agree with TRBD1. The CDR3 nucleotides read TGTGCCAGCAGTATCGACAGGGGACCCGGGGAGCTGTTTTTT. It is translated as CASSIDRGPGELFF.